This T cell receptor (beta chain) was sequenced for a study of T-cell memory formation after mild COVID-19 (dated by TCRdb to the early 2020s). As for the study more broadly: TCR sequence clusters from the two donors were largely donor specific. Longitudinal TCRalpha and TCRbeta repertoire sequencing tracked T-cell clones expanding and contracting after mild COVID-19 in two donors. The cohort was made up of two young adult volunteers, one female and one male, who were previously healthy.

The full study reports these points: Some responding clones were found in pre-infection memory, which suggests that pre-existing cross-reactive memory T cells took part in the SARS-CoV-2 response. The study covered only two mild cases, and larger cohorts including severe cases with pre-infection samples were considered necessary. Contracting CD4+ clones were found mainly in CM and EM memory subsets, while CD8+ clones were enriched in EMRA. The second-wave clones that peaked on day 37 were not confirmed to be SARS-CoV-2 specific. From day 15 to 85, contracting clones showed balanced CD4/CD8 phenotypes, whereas a second wave of clones that expanded from day 15 to 37 leaned towards CD4+.

Instrument on record: Illumina NovaSeq 6000. cDNA libraries for TCRalpha and TCRbeta were prepared by 5'RACE using constant-segment primers, with sample barcodes and unique molecular identifiers added. RNA was extracted from every sample with Trizol reagent. The libraries were amplified in two PCR steps, and the second step added a second sample barcode and Illumina TruSeq adapters. Libraries were sequenced on an Illumina NovaSeq with 2 x 150 bp paired-end reads. The original methods were these. Reads were demultiplexed and collapsed into UMI-guided consensus sequences with migec v1.2.7. With mixcr v2.1.11, UMI consensuses were aligned to TRA and TRB V and J templates and assembled into clonotypes. Clonotypes were classified as expanded or contracted when called significant by both edgeR and NoisET, with noise models trained on biological replicates. For edgeR calls, the thresholds were a false discovery rate-adjusted p below 0.01 and a log2 fold-change of 1. As an exploratory analysis of dynamics, PCA with hierarchical clustering was applied to max-normalized trajectories of the 1000 most abundant clonotypes. Separately sequenced CD4+ and CD8+ repertoires were used to assign a CD4 or CD8 phenotype to each responding clone. TCRdb ran its own pipeline on the public reads, namely fastp trimming at Q25 and MiXCR clone calling, and kept in-frame beta chains. Entries are consolidated by CDR3 protein sequence, retaining the most common genes and DNA. The V and J calls come from TCRdb's annotation, not from the publication. The sample yields around 200,000 distinct CDR3 sequences; about 11% were counted once. The biggest ten clones account for approximately 3% of the sample.

PBMCs were isolated by Ficoll-Paque density gradient centrifugation. This clonotype was seen a handful of times. Its antigen is not yet known. Per-nucleotide qualities are absent, and no much larger clonotype sits a single base away. V loses 3 bases, J loses 9 bases, and the germline ends lie 6 bases apart. The germline V gene supplies CDR1 KGHSH and CDR2 LQKENI. The CDR3 spans 11 residues, from the cysteine through the phenylalanine. Just CDR3 DNA is preserved here, 33 bases in frame from base 1. This TCR was sampled from a man younger than 35 who had mild COVID-19 (a few samples of this study predate the infection). The sample titles of this study are shuffled in the database, so cell type and time point are left out; the donor was told from shared clones. Sequencing used PBMCs or a T cell subset sorted from them (not recorded which). The chain links TRBV18 with TRBJ2-1, with no confident D gene call. DNA sequence: TGTGCCAGCTCACCGCTCACTGAGCAGTTCTTC. This is translated as CASSPLTEQFF. This CDR3, with the reference TRBV18 and TRBJ2-1 proteins standing in past its ends, gives the full variable domain NAGVMQNPRHLVRRRGQEARLRCSPMKGHSHVYWYRQLPEEGLKFMVYLQKENIIDESGMPKERFSAEFPKEGPSILRIQQVVRGDSAAYFCASSPLTEQFFGPGTRLTVL.